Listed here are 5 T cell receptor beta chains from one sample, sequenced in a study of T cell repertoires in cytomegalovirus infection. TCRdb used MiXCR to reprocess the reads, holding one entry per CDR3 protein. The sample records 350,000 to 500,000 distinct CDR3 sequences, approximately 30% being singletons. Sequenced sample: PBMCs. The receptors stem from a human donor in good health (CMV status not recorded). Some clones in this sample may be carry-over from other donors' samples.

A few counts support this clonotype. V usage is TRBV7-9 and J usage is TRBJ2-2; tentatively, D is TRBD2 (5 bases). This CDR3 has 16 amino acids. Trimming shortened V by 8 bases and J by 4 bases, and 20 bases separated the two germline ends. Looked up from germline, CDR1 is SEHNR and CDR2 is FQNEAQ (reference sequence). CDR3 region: CASGKNGVRFTGELFF. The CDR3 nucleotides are TGTGCCAGCGGAAAAAACGGGGTGAGGTTCACCGGGGAGCTGTTTTTT.

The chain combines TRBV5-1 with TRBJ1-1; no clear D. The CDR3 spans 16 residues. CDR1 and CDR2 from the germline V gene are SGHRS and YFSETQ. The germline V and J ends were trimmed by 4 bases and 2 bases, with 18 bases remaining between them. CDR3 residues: CASSALLGVGNTEAFF. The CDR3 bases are TGCGCCAGCAGCGCGCTCCTAGGAGTTGGAAACACTGAAGCTTTCTTT.

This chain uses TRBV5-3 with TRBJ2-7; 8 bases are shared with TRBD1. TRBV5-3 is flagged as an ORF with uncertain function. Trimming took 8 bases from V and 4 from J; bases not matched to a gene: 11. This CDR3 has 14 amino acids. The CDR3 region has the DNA TGTGCCAGCAGCGGCGGACAGGGCCGGTACGAGCAGTACTTC. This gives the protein CASSGGQGRYEQYF.

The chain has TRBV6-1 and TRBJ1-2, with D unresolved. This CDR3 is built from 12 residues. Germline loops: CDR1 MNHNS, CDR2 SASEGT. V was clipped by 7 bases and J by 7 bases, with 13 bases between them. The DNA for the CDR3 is TGTGCCAGCAAAATTGGGCTTACTGGCTACACCTTC. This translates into CASKIGLTGYTF.

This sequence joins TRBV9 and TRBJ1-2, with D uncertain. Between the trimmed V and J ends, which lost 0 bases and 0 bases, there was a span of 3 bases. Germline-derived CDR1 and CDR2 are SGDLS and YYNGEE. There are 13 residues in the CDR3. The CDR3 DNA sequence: TGTGCCAGCAGCGTAGAAGCTAACTATGGCTACACCTTC. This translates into CASSVEANYGYTF. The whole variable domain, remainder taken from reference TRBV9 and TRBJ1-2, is DSGVTQTPKHLITATGQRVTLRCSPRSGDLSVYWYQQSLDQGLQFLIQYYNGEERAKGNILERFSAQQFPDLHSELNLSSLELGDSALYFCASSVEANYGYTFGSGTRLTVV.